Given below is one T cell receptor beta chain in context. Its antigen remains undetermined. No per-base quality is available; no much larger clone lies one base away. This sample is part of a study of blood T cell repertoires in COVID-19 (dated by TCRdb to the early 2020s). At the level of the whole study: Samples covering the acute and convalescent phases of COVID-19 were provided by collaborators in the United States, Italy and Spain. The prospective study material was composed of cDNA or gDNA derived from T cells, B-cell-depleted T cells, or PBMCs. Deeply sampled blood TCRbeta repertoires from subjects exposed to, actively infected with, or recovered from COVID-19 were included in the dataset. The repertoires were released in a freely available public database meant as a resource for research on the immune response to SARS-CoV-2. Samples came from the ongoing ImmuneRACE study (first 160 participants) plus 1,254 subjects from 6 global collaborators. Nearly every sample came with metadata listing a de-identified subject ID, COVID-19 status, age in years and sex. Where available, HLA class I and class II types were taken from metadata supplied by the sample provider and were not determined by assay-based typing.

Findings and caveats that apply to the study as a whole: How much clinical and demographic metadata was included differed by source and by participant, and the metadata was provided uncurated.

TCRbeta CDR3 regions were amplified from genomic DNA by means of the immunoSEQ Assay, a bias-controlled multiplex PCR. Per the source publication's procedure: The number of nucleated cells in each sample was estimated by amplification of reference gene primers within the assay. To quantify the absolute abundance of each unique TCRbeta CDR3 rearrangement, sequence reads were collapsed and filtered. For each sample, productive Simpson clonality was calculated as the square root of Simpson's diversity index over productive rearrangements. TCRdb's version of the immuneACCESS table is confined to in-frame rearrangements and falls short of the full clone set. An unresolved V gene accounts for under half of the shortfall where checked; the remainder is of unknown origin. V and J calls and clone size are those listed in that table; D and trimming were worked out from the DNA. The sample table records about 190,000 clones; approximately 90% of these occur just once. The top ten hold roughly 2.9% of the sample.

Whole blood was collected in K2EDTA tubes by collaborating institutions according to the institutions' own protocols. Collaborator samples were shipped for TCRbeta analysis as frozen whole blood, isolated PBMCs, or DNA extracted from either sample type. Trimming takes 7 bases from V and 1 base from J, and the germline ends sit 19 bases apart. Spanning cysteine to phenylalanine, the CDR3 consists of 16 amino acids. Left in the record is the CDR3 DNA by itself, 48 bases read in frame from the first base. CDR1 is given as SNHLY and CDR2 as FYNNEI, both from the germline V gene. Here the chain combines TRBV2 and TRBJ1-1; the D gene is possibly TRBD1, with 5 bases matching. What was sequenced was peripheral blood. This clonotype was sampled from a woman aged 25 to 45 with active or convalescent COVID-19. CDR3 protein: CASTPWATASNTEAFF. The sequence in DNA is TGTGCCAGCACCCCTTGGGCGACAGCCTCGAACACTGAAGCTTTCTTT.